These T cell receptor beta chains were read from a single sample in a study of post-analysis software for immune sequencing data. Via MiXCR, TCRdb re-called the PCR reads, giving one row per CDR3 protein. The sample lists 800,000 to 950,000 distinct CDR3 sequences; about 53% were seen once. Sequencing was done on a sample of blood. All receptors come from a girl aged 10 to 17 with multiple sclerosis. The CDR3 runs from the conserved cysteine through the conserved F or W. A D gene is named only where the DNA matches it firmly. The size of a clone is reported for some rows only, either as once, few or many, or as a class for expanded clones.

d_call: TRBD2
j_call: TRBJ2-1
v_call: TRBV7-2
clone_size: once
cdr3_aa: CASSNSQYGRGGSNEQFF
cdr3_nt: TGTGCCAGCAGCAACTCTCAGTACGGGAGGGGGGGTTCCAATGAGCAGTTCTTC

d_call: .
j_call: TRBJ2-7
v_call: TRBV20-1
clone_size: .
cdr3_aa: CSAVRPGFSYEQYF
cdr3_nt: TGCAGTGCTGTTAGACCGGGATTTTCCTACGAGCAGTACTTC

d_call: .
j_call: TRBJ1-5
v_call: TRBV7-9
clone_size: .
cdr3_aa: CASSAGPLAPQHF
cdr3_nt: TGTGCCAGCAGCGCAGGACCGTTAGCCCCCCAGCATTTT

d_call: .
j_call: TRBJ2-1
v_call: TRBV5-1
clone_size: few
cdr3_aa: CASSLEAGTSTEQFF
cdr3_nt: TGCGCCAGCAGCTTGGAGGCGGGGACGTCTACTGAGCAGTTCTTC

d_call: .
j_call: TRBJ2-5
v_call: TRBV20-1
clone_size: .
cdr3_aa: CSGTGGGGWGSETQYF
cdr3_nt: TGCAGTGGAACAGGCGGAGGGGGATGGGGGTCGGAGACCCAGTACTTC

d_call: TRBD2
j_call: TRBJ2-1
v_call: TRBV6-1
clone_size: .
cdr3_aa: CASTPAGGHLYNEQFF
cdr3_nt: TGTGCCAGCACCCCCGCGGGGGGACACCTCTACAATGAGCAGTTCTTC

d_call: .
j_call: TRBJ1-5
v_call: TRBV12-3/TRBV12-4
clone_size: .
cdr3_aa: CASSFDSTYQPQHF
cdr3_nt: TGTGCCAGCAGTTTTGACAGTACTTATCAGCCCCAGCATTTT

d_call: TRBD2
j_call: TRBJ2-3
v_call: TRBV11-2
clone_size: .
cdr3_aa: CASSLERGGRASTDTQYF
cdr3_nt: TGTGCCAGCAGCTTAGAGCGGGGCGGGAGGGCCTCCACAGATACGCAGTATTTT

d_call: .
j_call: TRBJ2-5
v_call: TRBV20-1
clone_size: .
cdr3_aa: CSARDSPYQETQYF
cdr3_nt: TGCAGTGCTAGGGACAGCCCTTACCAAGAGACCCAGTACTTC

d_call: .
j_call: TRBJ1-2
v_call: TRBV29-1
clone_size: .
cdr3_aa: CSADSRGDYGYTF
cdr3_nt: TGCAGCGCCGACTCCCGAGGGGACTATGGCTACACCTTC

d_call: TRBD2
j_call: TRBJ2-1
v_call: TRBV20-1
clone_size: .
cdr3_aa: CSARDLRSGRNLGNEQFF
cdr3_nt: TGCAGTGCTAGAGATCTTAGAAGCGGGAGGAATCTGGGCAATGAGCAGTTCTTC

d_call: TRBD2
j_call: TRBJ2-3
v_call: TRBV20-1
clone_size: .
cdr3_aa: CSAGLAGATWDTQYF
cdr3_nt: TGCAGTGCTGGACTAGCGGGAGCTACCTGGGATACGCAGTATTTT

d_call: TRBD2
j_call: TRBJ2-7
v_call: TRBV12-3/TRBV12-4
clone_size: few
cdr3_aa: CASSLGLGLAGADEQYF
cdr3_nt: TGTGCCAGCAGTTTAGGGTTAGGACTAGCGGGGGCCGACGAGCAGTACTTC

d_call: .
j_call: TRBJ2-1
v_call: TRBV2
clone_size: .
cdr3_aa: CASSQEISNEQFF
cdr3_nt: TGTGCCAGCAGCCAAGAGATCAGCAATGAGCAGTTCTTC

d_call: .
j_call: TRBJ2-7
v_call: TRBV4-1
clone_size: .
cdr3_aa: CASSPARDPGEQYF
cdr3_nt: TGCGCCAGCAGCCCCGCGAGGGACCCTGGCGAGCAGTACTTC

d_call: .
j_call: TRBJ2-7
v_call: TRBV10-3
clone_size: .
cdr3_aa: CAISGSGTTNNEQYF
cdr3_nt: TGTGCCATCAGTGGGTCAGGGACCACTAACAATGAGCAGTACTTC

d_call: TRBD1
j_call: TRBJ2-5
v_call: TRBV29-1
clone_size: .
cdr3_aa: CSVDRGVSTQYF
cdr3_nt: TGCAGCGTGGACAGGGGAGTGAGTACCCAGTACTTC

d_call: .
j_call: TRBJ2-5
v_call: TRBV7-9
clone_size: .
cdr3_aa: CASSVYGGRLQETQYF
cdr3_nt: TGTGCCAGCAGCGTGTATGGGGGGAGGCTCCAAGAGACCCAGTACTTC

d_call: .
j_call: TRBJ2-5
v_call: TRBV13
clone_size: few
cdr3_aa: CASSLPREETQYF
cdr3_nt: TGTGCCAGCAGCTTACCGAGGGAAGAGACCCAGTACTTC

d_call: TRBD1
j_call: TRBJ2-3
v_call: TRBV7-2
clone_size: .
cdr3_aa: CASRPTGGTDTQYF
cdr3_nt: TGTGCCAGCAGACCTACAGGGGGCACAGATACGCAGTATTTT

d_call: .
j_call: TRBJ2-6
v_call: TRBV5-1
clone_size: .
cdr3_aa: CASSLAAGFTGANVLTF
cdr3_nt: TGCGCCAGCAGCTTGGCCGCAGGGTTTACTGGGGCCAACGTCCTGACTTTC

d_call: TRBD1
j_call: TRBJ1-5
v_call: TRBV5-1
clone_size: .
cdr3_aa: CASSAQGGAPQPQHF
cdr3_nt: TGCGCCAGCAGCGCGCAGGGGGGGGCTCCTCAGCCCCAGCATTTT

d_call: .
j_call: TRBJ2-5
v_call: TRBV7-2
clone_size: .
cdr3_aa: CASGMTGGGETQYF
cdr3_nt: TGTGCCAGCGGCATGACAGGAGGGGGGGAGACCCAGTACTTC

d_call: TRBD1
j_call: TRBJ2-7
v_call: TRBV29-1
clone_size: few
cdr3_aa: CSVGDRADDEQYF
cdr3_nt: TGCAGCGTCGGGGACAGGGCAGATGACGAGCAGTACTTC

d_call: .
j_call: TRBJ1-2
v_call: TRBV20-1
clone_size: few
cdr3_aa: CSARGGANYGYTF
cdr3_nt: TGCAGTGCTAGAGGGGGGGCTAACTATGGCTACACCTTC

d_call: .
j_call: TRBJ1-5
v_call: TRBV28
clone_size: .
cdr3_aa: CASSLRVLPQHF
cdr3_nt: TGTGCCAGCAGTCTGAGGGTTCTACCCCAGCATTTT

d_call: TRBD1
j_call: TRBJ2-1
v_call: TRBV5-1
clone_size: .
cdr3_aa: CASSSGQGMNTNEQFF
cdr3_nt: TGCGCCAGCAGCTCCGGACAGGGGATGAACACCAATGAGCAGTTCTTC

d_call: TRBD2
j_call: TRBJ2-1
v_call: TRBV9
clone_size: .
cdr3_aa: CASSGLAGGGYNEQFF
cdr3_nt: TGTGCCAGCTCCGGACTAGCGGGGGGCGGCTACAATGAGCAGTTCTTC

d_call: .
j_call: TRBJ1-2
v_call: TRBV12-3/TRBV12-4
clone_size: .
cdr3_aa: CASSSPRVGRDYGYTF
cdr3_nt: TGTGCCAGCAGTTCGCCGCGAGTCGGTCGGGACTATGGCTACACCTTC

d_call: TRBD2
j_call: TRBJ2-3
v_call: TRBV15
clone_size: .
cdr3_aa: CATSREGLAGGAKDTQYF
cdr3_nt: TGTGCCACCAGCAGAGAGGGACTAGCGGGGGGGGCTAAGGATACGCAGTATTTT

d_call: .
j_call: TRBJ2-7
v_call: TRBV25-1
clone_size: few
cdr3_aa: CASSFQGTYLYEQYF
cdr3_nt: TGTGCCAGCAGTTTTCAGGGGACTTATCTCTACGAGCAGTACTTC

d_call: TRBD2
j_call: TRBJ2-3
v_call: TRBV6-6
clone_size: .
cdr3_aa: CASTGSGRAGDTQYF
cdr3_nt: TGTGCCAGCACCGGTAGCGGGAGGGCCGGGGATACGCAGTATTTT

d_call: .
j_call: TRBJ2-7
v_call: TRBV29-1
clone_size: few
cdr3_aa: CSAKGLGGHEQYF
cdr3_nt: TGCAGCGCCAAAGGGTTGGGAGGTCACGAGCAGTACTTC

d_call: TRBD1
j_call: TRBJ1-2
v_call: TRBV5-1
clone_size: .
cdr3_aa: CASTSRQGDYGYTF
cdr3_nt: TGCGCCAGCACCAGTCGACAGGGTGACTATGGCTACACCTTC

d_call: .
j_call: TRBJ2-3
v_call: TRBV18
clone_size: .
cdr3_aa: CASSPPTGRGRDTQYF
cdr3_nt: TGTGCCAGCTCACCACCTACCGGGAGAGGTAGGGATACGCAGTATTTT